This T cell receptor (beta chain) was sequenced for a study of long-term antiretroviral therapy in people with HIV. Overall study results and limits: Every time point showed a repertoire led by clones expanded before ART. Diversity went up after ART and still fell short of transplant donor controls.

Inclusion required at least two post-ART and at least one pre-ART PBMC samples. Ahead of DNA extraction, samples held about 0.95-10 million cryopreserved PBMC each. Survey level was the resolution at which the v3.0 immunoSEQ assay ran. Clones were sequenced by immunoSEQ multiplex PCR, and TCRdb holds only the in-frame ones, with some missing. The sample contains some 45,000 clones, approximately 86% of which appear only once. A word on this clone: The antigen remains unidentified.

This receptor was obtained from a woman aged 45-59 years with HIV. The source was unsorted PBMCs, collected 0.1 years before starting antiretroviral therapy.

For the CDR3, the DNA is TGCAGCGCTCGGGACAGACGAGAGGGGTATGGCTACACCTTC. This codes for CSARDRREGYGYTF. This chain joins TRBV29-1 and TRBJ1-2; 7 bases align to TRBD1. V shed 7 bases and J 5 bases; nucleotides not matched to a gene: 13. The CDR3 spans 14 residues. Germline loops: CDR1 SQVTM, CDR2 ANQGSEA.